The clone carrying this T cell receptor beta chain turned up a few times. The antigen is not known. The germline V and J ends were trimmed by 7 bases and 5 bases, with 5 bases remaining between them. The CDR3 contains 11 residues. Germline-derived CDR1 and CDR2 are MNHNS and SASEGT. The source of the sample is a study of beta chain features in type 1 diabetes. Points from the study as a whole: Moderate but significant shortening of TCRB CDR3s was recorded in all four CD4+ subsets from Type 1 diabetes patients. More deletions and fewer insertions at VDJ junctions were seen in type 1 diabetes patients.

What was sequenced were expressed TCRB transcripts, since all of the isolated RNA had been reverse transcribed. TCRdb keeps only in-frame clones here, not all; method: immunoSEQ multiplex PCR. Of some 150,000 clones listed, about 13% are singletons. The chain joins TRBV6-1 to TRBJ1-4; the D is unclear. The origin of this receptor is a man between 18 and 35 years old with type 1 diabetes. Sequenced: central memory CD4+ T cells from blood. The CDR3 coding sequence is TGTGCCAGCACCGACAATGAAAAACTGTTTTTT. Protein product: CASTDNEKLFF.